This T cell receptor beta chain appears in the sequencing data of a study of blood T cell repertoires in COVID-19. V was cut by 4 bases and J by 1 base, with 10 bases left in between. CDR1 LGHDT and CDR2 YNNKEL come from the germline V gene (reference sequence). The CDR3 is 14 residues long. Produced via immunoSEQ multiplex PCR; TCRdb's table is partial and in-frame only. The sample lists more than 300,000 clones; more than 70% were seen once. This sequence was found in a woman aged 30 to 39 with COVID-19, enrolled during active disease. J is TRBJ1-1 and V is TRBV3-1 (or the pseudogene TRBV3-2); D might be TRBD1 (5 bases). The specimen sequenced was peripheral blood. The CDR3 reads CASSRLTGNTEAFF. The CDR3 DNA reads TGTGCCAGCAGCCGGTTAACAGGGAACACTGAAGCTTTCTTT.